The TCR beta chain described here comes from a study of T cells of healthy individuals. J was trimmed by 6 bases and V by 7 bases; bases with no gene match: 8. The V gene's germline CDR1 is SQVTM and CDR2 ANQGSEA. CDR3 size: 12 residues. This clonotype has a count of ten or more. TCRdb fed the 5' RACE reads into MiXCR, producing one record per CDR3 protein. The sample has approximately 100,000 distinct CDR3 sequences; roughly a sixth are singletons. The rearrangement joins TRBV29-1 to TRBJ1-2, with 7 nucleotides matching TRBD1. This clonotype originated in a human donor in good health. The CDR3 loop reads CSARNQGDGYTF. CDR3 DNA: TGCAGCGCACGGAATCAGGGGGATGGCTACACCTTC.